This T cell receptor (beta chain) was sequenced during a study of T cell repertoires in cytomegalovirus infection. TCRdb re-derived calls from the reads in MiXCR, one entry per CDR3 protein. The table lists some 110,000 distinct CDR3 sequences, 10% of them singletons. Germline V CDR1 and CDR2: MNHEY, SMNVEV (reference sequence). The CDR3 runs 11 residues. V dropped 2 bases and J dropped 4 bases, with 2 bases sitting between them. This clonotype has at least ten counts. Its target is not known. Sequenced input: PBMCs, sequenced either directly or after in vitro stimulation (not recorded which). The chain recombines TRBV27 with TRBJ2-5; D is undetermined. The receptor was isolated from a human donor in good health (CMV status not recorded). Some clones in this sample may be carry-over from other donors' samples. CDR3 bases: TGTGCCAGCAGTTTAACAGAGACCCAGTACTTC. The encoded protein is CASSLTETQYF.